This is a list of T cell receptor beta chains from one sample in a study of T cells after yellow fever vaccination. TCRdb recomputed calls from the 5' RACE reads with MiXCR, one row per CDR3 protein. The repertoire holds roughly 120,000 distinct CDR3 sequences, 7.2% seen once, with over 2.5% in the top ten. Sequences were derived from CD4+ T cells sorted from PBMCs, sampled about 41 days after the first yellow fever vaccination. The source of these receptors is a young man who received the YFV17D yellow fever vaccine. CDR3s include the opening cysteine and the closing phenylalanine or tryptophan. Fields, in order: clone size, V gene, CDR3 protein. Where a row states a size, it is once, few, many or the class of an expanded clone; other rows omit it.

>few|TRBV7-2
CASLPQVFNYGYTF
>many|TRBV7-3
CASSEQGGQDTQYF
>many|TRBV21-1
CASQTGPVYEQYF
>few|TRBV5-1
CASSFGQNTGELFF
>many|TRBV4-3
CASSQDLSGGQETQYF
>many|TRBV7-2
CASSLARGTGELFF
>NA|TRBV18
CASSPLPGGEQYF
>many|TRBV5-1
CASSFLGASPLHF
>many|TRBV7-2
CASSPFGGGSTDTQYF
>many|TRBV5-6
CASSLKDRVTNEQFF
>many|TRBV20-1
CSVGSRRETQYF
>many|TRBV12-3/TRBV12-4
CASSQRIHTEAFF
>many|TRBV24-1
CATRSGGNEQFF
>few|TRBV6-5
CASRKGIYEQYF
>NA|TRBV5-1
CASSLGGLSSYNEQFF
>many|TRBV18
CASSPPTRGGEQFF
>many|TRBV7-2
CASSSHRGPDTQYF
>once|TRBV7-2
CASSLGPDRGRYNEQFF
>many|TRBV6-5
CASSTSGGAHTGELFF
>few|TRBV2
CASGRQATNEKLFF
>many|TRBV14
CASSQSTARRTEAFF
>many|TRBV9
CASSVEGFGNTIYF
>few|TRBV3-1
CASSQTSWAVEQYF
>many|TRBV29-1
CSVSWAGNTEAFF
>few|TRBV4-2
CASSQPDRDLSSGANVLTF
>many|TRBV7-2
CASSLYQETQYF
>many|TRBV7-9
CASSPDGPGELFF
>many|TRBV11-2
CASSLDGPSQTQYF
>many|TRBV7-9
CASRPGLAGGYQETQYF
>many|TRBV5-1
CASSLARGTEGPDTQYF
>many|TRBV20-1
CSAPGWGGYTF
>many|TRBV12-3/TRBV12-4
CASSVRGNYGYTF
>many|TRBV5-1
CASSFNLNTEAFF
>many|TRBV20-1
CSAPPWPPPSYNEQFF
>many|TRBV24-1
CATSDPGRNQPQHF
>NA|TRBV12-3/TRBV12-4
CASSPQVGQETQYF
>many|TRBV25-1
CASSERWSPAETQYF
>many|TRBV4-3
CASSHRQGRGEAFF
>many|TRBV10-3
CAISESTRGRRTNF
>few|TRBV19
CASSIRGTLNTEAFF
>many|TRBV7-8
CASSYIEEVGELFF
>many|TRBV5-1
CASSLVRGADGTDTQYF
>few|TRBV2
CASRNDRTEQFF
>many|TRBV12-3/TRBV12-4
CASSQGYTGNTIYF
>many|TRBV5-5
CASSFLAGGTDTQYF
>many|TRBV7-2
CASSLANFQETQYF
>NA|TRBV6-1
CASLTGLGTDTQYF
>NA|TRBV10-3
CAISESLAIGGYTF
>many|TRBV5-1
CASSSGTSSIF
>few|TRBV7-3
CASSFTSVTGELFF
>many|TRBV6-1
CASSPLAGVGLGNEQFF
>many|TRBV5-6
CASSLIALAGYRDTQYF
>many|TRBV6-5
CASSYSATTNEKLFF
>many|TRBV20-1
CSASLAADTQYF
>many|TRBV5-1
CASSQIGSGELFF